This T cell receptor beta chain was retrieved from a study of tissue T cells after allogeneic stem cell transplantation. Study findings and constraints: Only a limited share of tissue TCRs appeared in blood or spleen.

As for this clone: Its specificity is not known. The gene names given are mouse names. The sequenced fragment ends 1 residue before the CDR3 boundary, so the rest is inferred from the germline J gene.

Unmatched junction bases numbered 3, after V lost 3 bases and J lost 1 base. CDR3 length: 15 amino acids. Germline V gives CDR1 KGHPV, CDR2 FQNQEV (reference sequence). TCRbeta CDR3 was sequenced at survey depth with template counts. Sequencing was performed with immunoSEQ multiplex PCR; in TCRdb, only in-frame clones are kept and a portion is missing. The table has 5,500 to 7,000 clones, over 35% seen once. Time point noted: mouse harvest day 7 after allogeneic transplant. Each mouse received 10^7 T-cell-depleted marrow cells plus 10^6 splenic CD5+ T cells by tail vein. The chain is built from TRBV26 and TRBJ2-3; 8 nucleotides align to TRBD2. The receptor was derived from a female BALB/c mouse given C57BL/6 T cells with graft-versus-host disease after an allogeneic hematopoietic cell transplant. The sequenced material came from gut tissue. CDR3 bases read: TGTGCCAGCAGTCTAATACTGGGGGGTGCAGAAACGCTGTAT. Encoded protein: CASSLILGGAETLY. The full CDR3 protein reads CASSLILGGAETLYF.